Each of the 31 T cell receptor beta chains below was sequenced from the same sample in a study of T cell clonality in common variable immunodeficiency. Only in-frame clones appear in the TCRdb table, and some are missing; sequencing was by immunoSEQ multiplex PCR. The sample shows around 50,000 clones, no singletons; the ten largest hold roughly 2%. Sample: peripheral blood mononuclear cells. These receptors all stem from a person aged 18-70 years in good health.

This clone was detected only a few times. Coverage ceases 3 residues before the CDR3 finishes, and the germline J gene fills in the end. The genes are TRBV7-2 and TRBJ1-2; 9 bases agree with TRBD1. This CDR3 region has 15 residues. The V gene's germline CDR1 is SGHTA and CDR2 FQGNSA. The CDR3 is CASSPSGTGTYDYTF. CDR3 bases read: TGTGCCAGCAGCCCGTCCGGGACAGGGACCTACGAC.

This clone has a count of ten or more. The read ends 3 residues early relative to the CDR3; the germline J gene fills the gap. The V gene is TRBV5-1, the J gene TRBJ2-1; TRBD1 aligns across 9 bases. The CDR3 runs to 16 residues. CDR1 SGHRS and CDR2 YFSETQ come from the germline V gene. V lost 0 bases and J lost 8; bases outside the gene matches: 9. The chain's CDR3 is CASSLAGTGSFDEQFF. The CDR3 DNA, read in part, is TGCGCCAGCAGCTTGGCTGGGACAGGGTCCTTCGATGAG.

This clone has at least ten counts. The read terminates 3 residues before the CDR3 end, so the remaining end is supplied by the germline J gene. The rearrangement joins TRBV18 to TRBJ1-6, with 8 bases fitting TRBD1. The germline gives CDR1 KGHSH, CDR2 LQKENI. Trimming at V came to 3 bases and at J to 5 bases, leaving 9 bases not matched to a gene. The CDR3 sequence is 17 residues long. The CDR3 sequence is CASSPRTGRVNNSPLHF. The sequenced CDR3 bases are TGTGCCAGCTCACCCCGGACAGGGCGGGTTAATAATTCACCC.

This clone was seen repeatedly, ten times or more. The read falls 3 residues short of the CDR3 end, and the missing part is taken from the germline J gene. V and J are TRBV20-1 and TRBJ2-7; TRBD1 aligns across 7 bases. This CDR3 is 15 amino acids long. Germline V CDR1 and CDR2: DFQATT, SNEGSKA (reference sequence). Here the CDR3 reads CRALPLRQGLDEQYF. The sequenced part of the CDR3 DNA is TGCAGAGCACTCCCTCTCCGACAGGGTCTGGACGAG.

Ten or more counts support this clone. The sequenced CDR3 bases are TGTGCCAGCAGCTTCTCAAGCATCCGATACGAG. Amino acids: CASSFSSIRYE. The whole CDR3 region reads CASSFSSIRYEQYF. This chain uses TRBV7-9 with TRBJ2-7; D remains unclear. The read ends 3 residues early relative to the CDR3; the germline J gene fills the gap. V dropped 3 bases and J dropped 4 bases, with 13 bases sitting between them. The V gene's germline CDR1 is SEHNR and CDR2 FQNEAQ (reference sequence). CDR3 length: 14 residues.

This clone has a count of ten or more. The read gets to within 3 residues of the CDR3 end, and the germline J gene fills in the rest. The chain carries TRBV5-1 and TRBJ2-2; 9 positions agree with TRBD1. The junction had 8 bases not matched to a gene; V was cut back by 4 bases and J by 7 bases. CDR3 length: 15 amino acids. The V gene's germline CDR1 is SGHRS and CDR2 YFSETQ. The sequenced CDR3 bases are TGCGCCAGCAGCACCATACAGGGGGCGATCGGGGAG. Protein: CASSTIQGAIGE. The CDR3 as a whole reads CASSTIQGAIGELFF.

About this clone itself: The read ends 3 residues shy of where the CDR3 ends; the end is completed using the germline J gene. The rearrangement uses TRBV7-2 and TRBJ1-2; D gene unclear. Germline V gene data show CDR1 as SGHTA and CDR2 as FQGNSA. The CDR3 consists of 14 residues. Incomplete CDR3 DNA: TGTGCCAGCAGCACGCCAGGCATCTCCTACGAC. Amino acid sequence: CASSTPGISYD. The whole CDR3 sequence reads CASSTPGISYDYTF.

This clone was seen ten or more times. The DNA ends 3 residues before the CDR3 does, and the rest of the CDR3 is filled in from the germline J gene. The V and J genes are TRBV12-3 or TRBV12-4 and TRBJ2-1; 7 nucleotides match TRBD2. Trimming took 2 bases from V and 1 from J; bases not matched to a gene: 2. CDR3 size: 15 residues. CDR3 loop: CASSLMGGSYNEQFF. The sequenced CDR3 bases are TGTGCCAGCAGTTTAATGGGGGGGTCCTACAATGAG.

This clone was seen a handful of times. The junction departs from germline at one end; a sequencing error may be responsible. With the read ending 3 residues before the CDR3 end, the germline J gene is used to fill in that end. V usage is TRBV7-7 and J usage is TRBJ2-3, with TRBD2 identical over 11 bases. Germline V gene lookup returns CDR1 SSHAT and CDR2 FNYEAQ (reference sequence). The CDR3 contains 15 residues. CDR3 DNA (partial): TGTGCTAGCAGCTTAGCGGGGGGGACACAAGAGACG. Protein product: CASSLAGGTQET. The whole CDR3 protein reads CASSLAGGTQETQYF.

This clone was picked up many times. The read ends 3 residues shy of where the CDR3 ends; the end is completed using the germline J gene. The rearrangement joins TRBV20-1 to TRBJ1-1; 11 nucleotides line up with TRBD1. The CDR3 runs 15 residues. With 7 bases clipped from V and 5 bases from J, the junction kept 12 bases outside the gene matches. Germline V lookup: CDR1 DFQATT, CDR2 SNEGSKA (reference sequence). The CDR3 is CSGGQGAIVPTEAFF. CDR3 bases read: TGCAGTGGCGGACAGGGGGCGATAGTTCCAACTGAA.

As concerns this clone: The CDR3 goes on 3 residues after the read ends, and that part is filled in from the germline J gene. The same CDR3 also results from other DNA sequences found in this sample. The chain recombines TRBV20-1 with TRBJ1-2; 7 nucleotides match TRBD1. CDR1 and CDR2 (germline): DFQATT, SNEGSKA (reference sequence). This CDR3 spans 14 amino acids. The DNA read from the CDR3 is TGCAGTGCTAGAGGGGAGACAGGGACAAGTGGA. Translating it yields CSARGETGTSG. The CDR3 in full is CSARGETGTSGYTF.

This clone was observed a few times. The read gets to within 3 residues of the CDR3 end, and the germline J gene fills in the rest. The genes are TRBV7-2 and TRBJ2-3; 11 bases map to TRBD2. CDR1 SGHTA and CDR2 FQGNSA come from the germline V gene. The CDR3 has 16 residues. With 0 bases clipped from V and 6 bases from J, the junction kept 5 bases outside the gene matches. CDR3 amino acids: CASSLASGRAMDTQYF. The part of the CDR3 DNA that was read is TGTGCCAGCAGCTTAGCTAGCGGGAGGGCCATGGATACG.

Of note for this clone: The read ends 3 residues before the CDR3 terminus; that terminus is restored from the germline J gene. The chain has TRBV18 and TRBJ1-1; maybe TRBD1 (5 bases). CDR3 length: 13 amino acids. The V gene lost 0 bases and the J gene lost 7 bases, with 9 bases spanning the gap. The V gene's germline CDR1 is KGHSH and CDR2 LQKENI. CDR3 amino acids: CASSPPVTVEAFF. The CDR3 bases that were read are TGTGCCAGCTCACCACCGGTGACAGTTGAA.

This clone occurred many times. Read coverage stops 3 residues before the CDR3 terminus; the germline J gene supplies the remainder. This sequence joins TRBV2 and TRBJ2-2; 8 bases match TRBD1. V shed 7 bases and J 3 bases; nucleotides not matched to a gene: 4. This CDR3 region has 14 residues. Germline V lookup: CDR1 SNHLY, CDR2 FYNNEI. The CDR3: CASTGQGYTGELFF. Incomplete CDR3 DNA: TGTGCCAGCACTGGACAGGGTTACACCGGGGAG.

CDR3 DNA, as far as it was read: TGCGCCAGCAGCTACTCCGGGACAGGGGCTTACAATGAG. Translated: CASSYSGTGAYNE. The CDR3 in full is CASSYSGTGAYNEQFF. This chain links TRBV5-1 with TRBJ2-1; 10 bases are shared with TRBD1. The read terminates 3 residues before the CDR3 end, so the remaining end is supplied by the germline J gene. Germline V gene sequence: CDR1 SGHRS, CDR2 YFSETQ. Unmatched junction bases numbered 7, after V lost 3 bases and J lost 4 bases. The length of the CDR3 is 16 residues.

In the case of this clone: The read gets to within 3 residues of the CDR3 end, and the germline J gene fills in the rest. This sequence joins TRBV6-4 and TRBJ1-2; TRBD1 might be the D (6 bases). The CDR3 loop spans 13 amino acids. In germline, CDR1 is MRHNA, CDR2 SNTAGT. Partial CDR3 DNA: TGTGCCAGCAGTGACCGGGACAACAATGAC. Amino acids: CASSDRDNND. The entire CDR3 protein reads CASSDRDNNDYTF.

About this clone itself: The junction shows a germline mismatch at one end, possibly a read error. Read coverage stops 3 residues before the CDR3 terminus; the germline J gene supplies the remainder. V gene TRBV2 combines with J gene TRBJ1-1, with TRBD1 identical over 9 bases. The CDR3 extends over 13 amino acids. CDR1 is SNHLY, CDR2 FYNNEI, per germline. CDR3 in amino acids: CASSRQGDTDAFF. The DNA read from the CDR3 is TGTGCCAGCAGTCGACAGGGGGACACTGAC.

This clone was observed many times. The read stops 3 residues short of the end of the CDR3; the missing end is completed from the germline J gene. The chain is built from TRBV20-1 and TRBJ1-2; D is unresolved. The germline CDR1 and CDR2 sequences are DFQATT and SNEGSKA (reference sequence). The CDR3 has 15 residues. The DNA read from the CDR3 is TGCAGTGCTAGAGACCTGACGGGTCCCAGCGGCGGC. This encodes CSARDLTGPSGG. The whole CDR3 protein reads CSARDLTGPSGGYTF.

This clone was found many times. CDR3 DNA (partial): TGTGCCAGCTCACCTGAGACTAGGGGCGACAATGAG. Its protein product is CASSPETRGDNE. The CDR3 reads in full as CASSPETRGDNEQFF. The rearrangement joins TRBV18 to TRBJ2-1; perhaps TRBD2 as D (6 bases). The read falls 3 residues short of the CDR3 end, and the missing part is taken from the germline J gene. The CDR3 covers 15 residues. Per the germline V gene, CDR1 is KGHSH and CDR2 is LQKENI. Trimming took 3 bases from V and 5 from J, leaving 14 bases between them.

This clone appeared many times. The CDR3 extends 3 residues past the end of the read, so its final part is completed from the germline J gene. The chain uses TRBV7-8 and TRBJ1-5; 7 bases align to TRBD1. Germline V gene sequence: CDR1 SGHVS, CDR2 FQNEAQ. The CDR3 runs 18 residues. V dropped 5 bases and J dropped 1; count of bases not matched to a gene: 14. CDR3 sequence: CASSTRGTAKGSNQPQHF. Partial CDR3 DNA: TGTGCCAGCAGCACCCGCGGGACAGCCAAGGGCAGCAATCAGCCC.

Comments on this clone: Mismatch with germline at one junction end may stem from a read error. The read is 3 residues too short to cover the CDR3 end, so that end is filled in from the germline J gene. The V gene is TRBV7-6, the J gene TRBJ2-3; no reliable D call. CDR3 length equals 15 residues. Per the germline V gene, CDR1 is SGHVS and CDR2 is FNYEAQ. The CDR3: CAGSRQTISGETQYF. The sequenced part of the CDR3 DNA is TGTGCCGGCAGCCGACAAACCATTTCTGGAGAGACG.

This clone was seen many times. With the read ending 3 residues before the CDR3 end, the germline J gene is used to fill in that end. The V gene is TRBV14, the J gene TRBJ2-5; 7 positions match TRBD1. Trimming cost V 3 bases and J 0 bases; bases outside gene matches: 10. Germline lookup yields CDR1 SGHDN and CDR2 FVKESK. There are 17 residues in the CDR3. CDR3 bases read: TGTGCCAGCAGCCAGACCACGGACAGGAGGCACCAAGAGACC. Translation: CASSQTTDRRHQET. The CDR3 in its entirety is CASSQTTDRRHQETQYF.

This clone appeared many times. Coverage ceases 3 residues before the CDR3 finishes, and the germline J gene fills in the end. The J gene is TRBJ1-1, the V gene TRBV7-6, with TRBD1 matching over 12 bases. V gave up 8 bases and J gave up 5 bases; unmatched junction bases: 15. CDR3 length equals 17 residues. Per the germline V gene, CDR1 is SGHVS and CDR2 is FNYEAQ. The CDR3 DNA, read in part, is TGTGCCAGCGCTCCCTTATTGGGACAGGGGGCGCAGACTGAA. This gives the protein CASAPLLGQGAQTE. The full CDR3 protein is CASAPLLGQGAQTEAFF.

This clone was counted many times. The read ends 3 residues before the CDR3 terminus; that terminus is restored from the germline J gene. This sequence joins TRBV20-1 and TRBJ1-4; no reliable D call. Trimming stripped 0 bases from V and 4 bases from J, with 6 bases between. There are 13 residues in the CDR3. From germline, CDR1 is DFQATT and CDR2 SNEGSKA (reference sequence). CDR3 DNA (partial): TGCAGTGCTAGAGATCAGAATAATGAAAAA. This gives the protein CSARDQNNEK. From start to end, the CDR3 is CSARDQNNEKLFF.

This clone occurred many times. The read gets to within 3 residues of the CDR3 end, and the germline J gene fills in the rest. This chain joins TRBV19 and TRBJ2-5; 7 bases match TRBD2. From germline, CDR1 is LNHDA and CDR2 SQIVND (reference sequence). The CDR3 is 14 residues long. Trimming took 3 bases from V and 2 from J; bases not matched to a gene: 3. CDR3 protein: CASSIGRGQETQYF. The CDR3 DNA, read in part, is TGTGCCAGTAGTATCGGGCGGGGGCAAGAGACC.

This clone was seen a handful of times. The sequenced CDR3 bases are TGTGCCAGCAGCTTAGGCGGGGATTCACCC. It is translated as CASSLGGDSP. The whole CDR3 sequence reads CASSLGGDSPLHF. This chain connects TRBV11-3 to TRBJ1-6; unclear D gene. The read ends 3 residues early relative to the CDR3; the germline J gene fills the gap. Trimming pared 1 base from V and 8 bases from J, leaving 6 bases between. CDR1 SGHNT and CDR2 YENEEA come from the germline V gene. This CDR3 has 13 residues.

This clone came up many times. The missing CDR3 end, 3 residues past where the read stops, is filled in from the germline J gene. The gene calls are TRBV5-1 and TRBJ2-5; TRBD2 aligns across 10 bases. Germline V CDR1 and CDR2: SGHRS, YFSETQ. The CDR3 is 15 residues long. The V segment lost 3 bases and the J segment 5 bases; nucleotides outside the gene matches: 7. The covered CDR3 bases are TGCGCCAGCAGCTGGGGGTCTAGCGGGGGCGAGACC. It encodes CASSWGSSGGET. The whole CDR3 is CASSWGSSGGETQYF.

This clone appeared many times. An end of the junction differs from the germline gene, which may be a read error. The CDR3 goes on 3 residues after the read ends, and that part is filled in from the germline J gene. This sequence joins TRBV4-2 and TRBJ1-2, with 9 bases aligning to TRBD1. The CDR3 spans 17 residues. Germline loops: CDR1 LGHNA, CDR2 YNFKEQ. CDR3 sequence reads: CASSQDLAQGAYYGYTF. CDR3 DNA (partial): TGCGCCAGCAGCCAAGATTTAGCACAGGGGGCGTACTATGGC.

On this clone: The sequence runs out 3 residues before the end of the CDR3; the remainder is reconstructed from the germline J gene. The chain employs TRBV19 and TRBJ2-4; possibly TRBD1 for D (5 bases). CDR3 length: 13 residues. Germline CDR1 and CDR2: LNHDA and SQIVND (reference sequence). CDR3 sequence reads: CATQSVGRNGQYF. Partial CDR3 DNA: TGTGCCACCCAAAGTGTGGGGCGGAATGGT.

Notes on this clone: From the germline J gene comes the end of the CDR3, since the read stops 3 residues before it. The chain is built from TRBV11-2 and TRBJ2-7; TRBD2 matches 7 bases. CDR3 length: 15 residues. Germline V lookup: CDR1 SGHAT, CDR2 FQNNGV. V lost 5 bases to trimming and J lost 6 bases; unmatched junction nucleotides: 13. CDR3 DNA, as far as it was read: TGTGCCAGCAGCCTAAGAGTACTAGCGCTCGGCGAG. This encodes CASSLRVLALGE. The full-length CDR3 reads as CASSLRVLALGEQYF. Using reference TRBV11-2 and TRBJ2-7 for the parts outside the CDR3, the full variable domain is EAGVAQSPRYKIIEKRQSVAFWCNPISGHATLYWYQQILGQGPKLLIQFQNNGVVDDSQLPKDRFSAERLKGVDSTLKIQPAKLEDSAVYLCASSLRVLALGEQYFGPGTRLTVT.

This clone appeared many times. From the germline J gene comes the end of the CDR3, since the read stops 3 residues before it. The chain is built from TRBV7-8 and TRBJ2-1; tentatively, D is TRBD1 (5 bases). CDR3 length: 16 amino acids. Germline lookup yields CDR1 SGHVS and CDR2 FQNEAQ. Trimming pared 4 bases from V and 3 bases from J, leaving 16 bases between. The CDR3: CASSSSSWGNYNEQFF. CDR3 DNA, as far as it was read: TGTGCCAGCAGCTCCTCCTCTTGGGGCAACTACAATGAG.